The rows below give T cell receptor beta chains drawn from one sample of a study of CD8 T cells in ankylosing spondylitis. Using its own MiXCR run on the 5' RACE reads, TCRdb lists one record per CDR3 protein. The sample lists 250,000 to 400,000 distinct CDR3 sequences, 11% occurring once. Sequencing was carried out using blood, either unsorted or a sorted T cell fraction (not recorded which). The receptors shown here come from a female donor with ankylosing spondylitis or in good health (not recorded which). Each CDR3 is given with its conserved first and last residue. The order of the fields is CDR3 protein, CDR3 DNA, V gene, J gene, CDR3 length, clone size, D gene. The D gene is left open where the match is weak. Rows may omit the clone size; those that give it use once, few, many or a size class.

CDR3aa: CASNQLSGPERDTQYF; CDR3nt: TGTGCCAGCAACCAATTAAGCGGTCCTGAGAGAGATACGCAGTATTTT; v_gene: TRBV12-3/TRBV12-4; j_gene: TRBJ2-3; len: 16; abundance: .; d_gene: .
CDR3aa: CASSMAENEQFF; CDR3nt: TGTGCCAGTAGTATGGCTGAGAATGAGCAGTTCTTC; v_gene: TRBV19; j_gene: TRBJ2-1; len: 12; abundance: many; d_gene: .
CDR3aa: CAISDKRNTEAFF; CDR3nt: TGTGCCATCAGTGATAAAAGGAACACTGAAGCTTTCTTT; v_gene: TRBV10-3; j_gene: TRBJ1-1; len: 13; abundance: few; d_gene: .
CDR3aa: CASSYGRLAGMNTGELFF; CDR3nt: TGTGCCAGCAGCTACGGTCGGCTAGCGGGGATGAACACCGGGGAGCTGTTTTTT; v_gene: TRBV2; j_gene: TRBJ2-2; len: 18; abundance: few; d_gene: TRBD2
CDR3aa: CASCSREGRGDTQYF; CDR3nt: TGCGCCAGCTGTTCCCGGGAGGGCCGGGGAGATACGCAGTATTTT; v_gene: TRBV5-1; j_gene: TRBJ2-3; len: 15; abundance: .; d_gene: TRBD2
CDR3aa: CASSPMGETETQYF; CDR3nt: TGTGCCAGCAGTCCTATGGGGGAGACGGAGACCCAGTACTTC; v_gene: TRBV12-3/TRBV12-4; j_gene: TRBJ2-5; len: 14; abundance: few; d_gene: .
CDR3aa: CSARGQDFILEAFF; CDR3nt: TGCAGTGCTAGAGGACAGGATTTTATACTTGAAGCTTTCTTT; v_gene: TRBV20-1; j_gene: TRBJ1-1; len: 14; abundance: few; d_gene: .
CDR3aa: CASSYSNRAPAGELFF; CDR3nt: TGTGCCAGCAGTTACTCGAACAGGGCTCCGGCCGGGGAGCTGTTTTTT; v_gene: TRBV6-5; j_gene: TRBJ2-2; len: 16; abundance: many; d_gene: .
CDR3aa: CASSLARDRENIQYF; CDR3nt: TGTGCCAGCAGCTTAGCAAGGGACAGGGAGAACATTCAGTACTTC; v_gene: TRBV7-2; j_gene: TRBJ2-4; len: 15; abundance: many; d_gene: TRBD1
CDR3aa: CASTQGANYGYTF; CDR3nt: TGCGCCAGCACCCAGGGAGCTAACTATGGCTACACCTTC; v_gene: TRBV5-1; j_gene: TRBJ1-2; len: 13; abundance: .; d_gene: .
CDR3aa: CSVEDMANYGYTF; CDR3nt: TGCAGCGTTGAAGATATGGCTAACTATGGCTACACCTTC; v_gene: TRBV29-1; j_gene: TRBJ1-2; len: 13; abundance: many; d_gene: .
CDR3aa: CASSPSVHEQFF; CDR3nt: TGTGCCAGCAGCCCCTCGGTCCATGAGCAGTTCTTC; v_gene: TRBV12-3/TRBV12-4; j_gene: TRBJ2-1; len: 12; abundance: many; d_gene: .
CDR3aa: CASSEGGVSQFF; CDR3nt: TGTGCCAGCTCCGAAGGGGGGGTATCCCAGTTCTTC; v_gene: TRBV18; j_gene: TRBJ2-1; len: 12; abundance: few; d_gene: .
CDR3aa: CASSYPNEQFF; CDR3nt: TGTGCCAGCAGTTACCCCAATGAGCAGTTCTTC; v_gene: TRBV6-2/TRBV6-3; j_gene: TRBJ2-1; len: 11; abundance: many; d_gene: .
CDR3aa: CASSLRLGGEETQYF; CDR3nt: TGTGCCAGCAGCCTCCGTCTGGGAGGGGAAGAGACCCAGTACTTC; v_gene: TRBV28; j_gene: TRBJ2-5; len: 15; abundance: .; d_gene: TRBD2
CDR3aa: CAISDGSVEQFF; CDR3nt: TGTGCCATCAGTGATGGGAGCGTAGAGCAGTTCTTC; v_gene: TRBV10-3; j_gene: TRBJ2-1; len: 12; abundance: many; d_gene: .